The rows below give T cell receptor beta chains drawn from one sample of a study of blood T cell repertoires in COVID-19. Assay used: immunoSEQ multiplex PCR; TCRdb lists only in-frame clones, some missing. The sample carries about 39,000 clones, roughly nine tenths recorded once. The sequencing sample was made of peripheral blood. The receptors were gathered from a man aged 50 to 59 with active COVID-19. CDR3s leave out the opening cysteine and the closing phenylalanine or tryptophan.

CDR3,V,J
ASSQVMGGAREAF,TRBV4-2,TRBJ1-1
ASSFDRNYGYT,TRBV7-8,TRBJ1-2
ASSPEIRYSGANVLT,TRBV18,TRBJ2-6
ASKAGGSGYEQY,TRBV5-4,TRBJ2-7
ASSKERNQPQH,TRBV19,TRBJ1-5
ASSESGRVYTEAF,TRBV2,TRBJ1-1
ASTPRATGDTIY,TRBV7-8,TRBJ1-3
ASTRRGGVTVENEQF,TRBV5-1,TRBJ2-1
ASSVTSVDTDTQY,TRBV9,TRBJ2-3
ASSPTGGTDTQY,TRBV7-3,TRBJ2-3
ASSPIETGAYEQY,TRBV4-2,TRBJ2-7
ASSYSSRNSGNTIY,TRBV6-5,TRBJ1-3
ASSLGGTGTYNEQF,TRBV5-4,TRBJ2-1
ASSQERTAIYGYT,TRBV4-3,TRBJ1-2
ASSLDRGPIYGYT,TRBV7-2,TRBJ1-2
ASSEPWRGSGNTIY,TRBV2,TRBJ1-3
ASSIRGGVDTQY,TRBV2,TRBJ2-3
ASSVGAGTEAF,TRBV9,TRBJ1-1
AWRPDRGTENTEAF,TRBV30,TRBJ1-1
ASSKGWGRRVHTEAF,TRBV9,TRBJ1-1
ASSSSYTEQF,TRBV2,TRBJ2-1
ASSQWNTEAF,TRBV2,TRBJ1-1
ASSWGTSGFYEQY,TRBV6-5,TRBJ2-7
ASSVDPAGGTDTQY,TRBV9,TRBJ2-3
ASSPPGRVGNEQF,TRBV18,TRBJ2-1
ASGRTTYEQY,TRBV2,TRBJ2-7
ASSGEMAVYGYT,TRBV5-4,TRBJ1-2
ASSQDGTYEQY,TRBV7-9,TRBJ2-7
ASSVMRDTEAF,TRBV9,TRBJ1-1
ASRGDSEKLF,TRBV12-3/TRBV12-4,TRBJ1-4
ASSPSRGGGDQLKNIQY,TRBV11-2,TRBJ2-4
ASSQDRGEKLF,TRBV4-3,TRBJ1-4
ASSRGSTDTQY,TRBV24-1,TRBJ2-3
ASSQGRAGGDYGYT,TRBV4-1,TRBJ1-2
ASSGTQALAKNIQY,TRBV6-1,TRBJ2-4
ASSSEPGTGVTGELF,TRBV5-1,TRBJ2-2
AWSPRDGEQF,TRBV30,TRBJ2-1
ASSAQGDNEQF,TRBV9,TRBJ2-1
ASSHPQGRRLTEAF,TRBV5-5,TRBJ1-1
ASSFRLRGQGDNEQF,TRBV7-8,TRBJ2-1
ASSSKTADAF,TRBV27,TRBJ1-1